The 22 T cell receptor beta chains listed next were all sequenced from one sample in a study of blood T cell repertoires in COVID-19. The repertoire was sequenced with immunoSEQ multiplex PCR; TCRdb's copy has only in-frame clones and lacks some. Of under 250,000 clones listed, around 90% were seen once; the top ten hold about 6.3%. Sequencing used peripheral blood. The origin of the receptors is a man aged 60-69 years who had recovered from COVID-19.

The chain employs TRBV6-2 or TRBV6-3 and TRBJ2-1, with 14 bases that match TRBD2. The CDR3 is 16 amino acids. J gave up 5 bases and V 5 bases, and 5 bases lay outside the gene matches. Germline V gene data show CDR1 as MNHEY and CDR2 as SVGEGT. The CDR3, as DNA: TGTGCCAGCAGTAGACTAGCGGGAGGGCCAAACAATGAGCAGTTCTTC. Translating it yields CASSRLAGGPNNEQFF.

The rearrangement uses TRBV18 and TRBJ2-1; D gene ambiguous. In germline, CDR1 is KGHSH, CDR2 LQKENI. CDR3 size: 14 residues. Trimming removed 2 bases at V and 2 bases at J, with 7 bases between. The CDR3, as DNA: TGTGCCAGCTCACCATTTCCCACCTACAATGAGCAGTTCTTC. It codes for CASSPFPTYNEQFF. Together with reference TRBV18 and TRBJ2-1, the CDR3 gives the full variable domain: NAGVMQNPRHLVRRRGQEARLRCSPMKGHSHVYWYRQLPEEGLKFMVYLQKENIIDESGMPKERFSAEFPKEGPSILRIQQVVRGDSAAYFCASSPFPTYNEQFFGPGTRLTVL.

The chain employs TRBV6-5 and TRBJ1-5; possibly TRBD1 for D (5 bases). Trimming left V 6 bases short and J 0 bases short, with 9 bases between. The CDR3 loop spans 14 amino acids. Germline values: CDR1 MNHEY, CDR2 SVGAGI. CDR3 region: CASRKGFSNQPQHF. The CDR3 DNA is TGTGCCAGCAGGAAGGGGTTTAGCAATCAGCCCCAGCATTTT.

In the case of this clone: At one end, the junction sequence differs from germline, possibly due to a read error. The CDR3 protein is CASSEVHENF. CDR3 DNA: TGTGCCAGCAGTGAAGTGCACGAGAATTTT. The V call is TRBV2, the J call TRBJ2-3; the D is unclear. Germline V gives CDR1 SNHLY, CDR2 FYNNEI. The CDR3 has 10 residues. Filled out from reference TRBV2 and TRBJ2-3, the complete variable domain reads EPEVTQTPSHQVTQMGQEVILRCVPISNHLYFYWYRQILGQKVEFLVSFYNNEISEKSEIFDDQFSVERPDGSNFTLKIRSTKLEDSAMYFCASSEVHENFGPGTRLTVL.

In DNA, the CDR3 is TGTGCCAGCAGTCGCCCCCTATCCCCCGGGACTAGGGGTAAGACCCAGTACTTC. It is translated as CASSRPLSPGTRGKTQYF. This chain connects TRBV6-6 to TRBJ2-5; 8 nucleotides match TRBD2. This CDR3 has 18 amino acids. J lost 6 bases, V lost 5 bases, and 20 bases had no gene match. Looked up from germline, CDR1 is MNHNY and CDR2 is SVGAGI (reference sequence).

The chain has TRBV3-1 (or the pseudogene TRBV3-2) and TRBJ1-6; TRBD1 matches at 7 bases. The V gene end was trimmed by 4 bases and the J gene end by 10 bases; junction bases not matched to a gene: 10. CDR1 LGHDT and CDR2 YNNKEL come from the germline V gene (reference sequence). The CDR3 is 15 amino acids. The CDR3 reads CASSPLLTGRSPLHF. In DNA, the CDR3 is TGTGCCAGCAGCCCTCTCTTGACAGGGAGGTCACCCCTCCACTTT.

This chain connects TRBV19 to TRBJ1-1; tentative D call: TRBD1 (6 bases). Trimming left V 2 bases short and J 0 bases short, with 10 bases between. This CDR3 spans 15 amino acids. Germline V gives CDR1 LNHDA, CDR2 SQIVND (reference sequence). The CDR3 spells CASSISPGVNTEAFF. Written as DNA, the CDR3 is TGTGCCAGTAGTATATCTCCAGGGGTGAACACTGAAGCTTTCTTT.

The DNA for the CDR3 is TGTGCCATCAGACGACAGAAAATGAACACTGAAGCTTTCTTT. Translation gives CAIRRQKMNTEAFF. The chain employs TRBV10-3 and TRBJ1-1; maybe TRBD1 (5 bases). The CDR3 covers 14 residues. V dropped 6 bases and J dropped 0 bases, with 11 bases sitting between them. Germline loops: CDR1 ENHRY, CDR2 SYGVKD.

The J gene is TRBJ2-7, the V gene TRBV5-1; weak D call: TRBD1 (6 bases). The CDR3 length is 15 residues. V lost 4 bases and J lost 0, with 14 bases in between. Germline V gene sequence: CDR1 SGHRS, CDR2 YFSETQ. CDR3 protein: CASSLRQDSSYEQYF. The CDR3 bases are TGCGCCAGCAGCCTGAGACAGGACAGCTCCTACGAGCAGTACTTC.

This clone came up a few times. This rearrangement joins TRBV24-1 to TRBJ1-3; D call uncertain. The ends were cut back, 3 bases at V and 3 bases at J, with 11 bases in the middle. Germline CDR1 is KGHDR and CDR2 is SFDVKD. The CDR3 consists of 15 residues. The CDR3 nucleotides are TGTGCCACCAGTGATACACGAAGAGGTGGAAACACCATATATTTT. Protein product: CATSDTRRGGNTIYF.

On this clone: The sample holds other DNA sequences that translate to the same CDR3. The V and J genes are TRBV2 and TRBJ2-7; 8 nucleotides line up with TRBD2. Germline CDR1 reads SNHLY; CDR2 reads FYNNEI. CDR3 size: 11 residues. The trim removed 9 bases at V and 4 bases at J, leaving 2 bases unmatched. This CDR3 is CASSGAYEQYF. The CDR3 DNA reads TGTGCCAGTAGCGGGGCTTACGAGCAGTACTTC. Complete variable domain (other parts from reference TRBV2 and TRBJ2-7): EPEVTQTPSHQVTQMGQEVILRCVPISNHLYFYWYRQILGQKVEFLVSFYNNEISEKSEIFDDQFSVERPDGSNFTLKIRSTKLEDSAMYFCASSGAYEQYFGPGTRLTVT.

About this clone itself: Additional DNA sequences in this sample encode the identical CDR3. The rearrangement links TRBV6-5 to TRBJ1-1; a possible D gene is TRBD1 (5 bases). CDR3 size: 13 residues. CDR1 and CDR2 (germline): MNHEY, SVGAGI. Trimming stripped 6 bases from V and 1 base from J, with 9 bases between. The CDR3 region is CASSRQGNTEAFF. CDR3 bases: TGTGCCAGCAGCCGTCAGGGGAACACTGAAGCTTTCTTT.

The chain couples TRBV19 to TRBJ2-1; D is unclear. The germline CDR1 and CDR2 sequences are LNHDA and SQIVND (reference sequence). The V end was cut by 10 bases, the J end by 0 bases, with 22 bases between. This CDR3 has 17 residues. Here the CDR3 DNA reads TGTGCCACCAGATCCCGTTCTTCTCAGTTCTCCTACAATGAGCAGTTCTTC. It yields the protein CATRSRSSQFSYNEQFF. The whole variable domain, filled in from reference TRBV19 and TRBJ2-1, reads DGGITQSPKYLFRKEGQNVTLSCEQNLNHDAMYWYRQDPGQGLRLIYYSQIVNDFQKGDIAEGYSVSREKKESFPLTVTSAQKNPTAFYLCATRSRSSQFSYNEQFFGPGTRLTVL.

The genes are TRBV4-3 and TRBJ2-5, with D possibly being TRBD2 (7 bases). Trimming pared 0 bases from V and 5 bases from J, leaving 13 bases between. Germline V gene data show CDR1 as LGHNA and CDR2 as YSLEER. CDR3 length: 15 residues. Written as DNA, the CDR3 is TGCGCCAGCAGCCAAGACTCGGGGAGGGGGGAGACCCAGTACTTC. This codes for CASSQDSGRGETQYF.

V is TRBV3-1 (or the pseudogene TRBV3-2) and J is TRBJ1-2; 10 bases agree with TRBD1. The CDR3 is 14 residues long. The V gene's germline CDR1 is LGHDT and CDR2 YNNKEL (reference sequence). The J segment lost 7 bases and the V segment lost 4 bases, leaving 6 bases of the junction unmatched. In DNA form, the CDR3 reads TGTGCCAGCAGCCGCAGACAGGGGGCGCCTGGCTACACCTTC. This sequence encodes CASSRRQGAPGYTF.

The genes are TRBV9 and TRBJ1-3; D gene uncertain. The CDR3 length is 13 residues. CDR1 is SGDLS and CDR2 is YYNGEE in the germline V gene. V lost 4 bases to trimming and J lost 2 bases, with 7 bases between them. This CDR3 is CASSLETGNTIYF. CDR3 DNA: TGTGCCAGCAGCCTGGAGACTGGAAACACCATATATTTT.

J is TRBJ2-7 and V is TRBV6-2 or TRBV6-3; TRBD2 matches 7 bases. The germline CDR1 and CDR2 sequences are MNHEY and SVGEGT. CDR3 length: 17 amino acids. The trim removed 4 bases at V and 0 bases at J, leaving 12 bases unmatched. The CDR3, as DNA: TGTGCCAGCAGTTCCGACCGGGCCCGGGGGGTCTCCTACGAGCAGTACTTC. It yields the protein CASSSDRARGVSYEQYF.

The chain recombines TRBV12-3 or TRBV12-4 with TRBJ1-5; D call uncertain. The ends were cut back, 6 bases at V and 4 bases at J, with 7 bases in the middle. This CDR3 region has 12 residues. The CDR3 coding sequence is TGTGCCAGCAGAAACACGAATCAGCCCCAGCATTTT. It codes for CASRNTNQPQHF.

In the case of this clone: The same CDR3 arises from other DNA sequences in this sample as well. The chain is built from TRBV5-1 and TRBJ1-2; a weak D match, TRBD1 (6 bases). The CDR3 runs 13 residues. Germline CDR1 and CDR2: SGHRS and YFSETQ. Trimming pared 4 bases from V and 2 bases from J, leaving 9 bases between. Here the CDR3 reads CASSPGTNYGYTF. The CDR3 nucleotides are TGCGCCAGCAGCCCGGGGACAAACTATGGCTACACCTTC.

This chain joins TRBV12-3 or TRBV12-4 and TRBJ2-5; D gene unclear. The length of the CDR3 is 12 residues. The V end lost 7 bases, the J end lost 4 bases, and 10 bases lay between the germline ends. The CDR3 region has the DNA TGTGCCAGCACCCTAGAACGAGAGACCCAGTACTTC. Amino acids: CASTLERETQYF.

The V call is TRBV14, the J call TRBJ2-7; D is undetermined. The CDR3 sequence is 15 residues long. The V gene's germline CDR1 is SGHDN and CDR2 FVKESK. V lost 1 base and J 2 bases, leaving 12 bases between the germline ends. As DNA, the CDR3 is TGTGCCAGCAGCCAAGCCGGTCTGAATACCTACGAGCAGTACTTC. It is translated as CASSQAGLNTYEQYF.

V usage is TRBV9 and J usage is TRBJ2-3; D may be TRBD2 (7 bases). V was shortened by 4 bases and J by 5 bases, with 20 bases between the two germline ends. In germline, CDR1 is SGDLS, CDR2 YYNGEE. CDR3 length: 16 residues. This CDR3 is CASSPRGAGERDTQYF. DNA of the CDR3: TGTGCCAGCAGCCCAAGGGGGGCGGGGGAGAGAGATACGCAGTATTTT. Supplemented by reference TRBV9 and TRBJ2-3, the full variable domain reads DSGVTQTPKHLITATGQRVTLRCSPRSGDLSVYWYQQSLDQGLQFLIQYYNGEERAKGNILERFSAQQFPDLHSELNLSSLELGDSALYFCASSPRGAGERDTQYFGPGTRLTVL.